A single TCR beta chain is shown here with its context. Trimming removed 3 bases at V and 4 bases at J, with 4 bases between. The CDR3 runs 11 residues. The germline gives CDR1 DFQATT, CDR2 SNEGSKA (reference sequence). The sample is drawn from a study of CD8 T cells in Susac syndrome. Random-hexamer reverse transcription was applied to roughly 0.5 to 1 ug RNA. TCRdb processed the immunoSEQ multiplex PCR reads anew with MiXCR; each CDR3 protein has one entry. The sample lists just over 300,000 distinct CDR3 sequences, about 91% occurring once. This clonotype was sampled from a human donor with multiple sclerosis. The chain is built from TRBV20-1 and TRBJ1-3; D unclear. The sequenced material came from CD4+ T cells from PBMCs. CDR3 DNA: TGCAGTGCTAGTGCGGGAAACACCATATATTTT. Its protein product is CSASAGNTIYF.